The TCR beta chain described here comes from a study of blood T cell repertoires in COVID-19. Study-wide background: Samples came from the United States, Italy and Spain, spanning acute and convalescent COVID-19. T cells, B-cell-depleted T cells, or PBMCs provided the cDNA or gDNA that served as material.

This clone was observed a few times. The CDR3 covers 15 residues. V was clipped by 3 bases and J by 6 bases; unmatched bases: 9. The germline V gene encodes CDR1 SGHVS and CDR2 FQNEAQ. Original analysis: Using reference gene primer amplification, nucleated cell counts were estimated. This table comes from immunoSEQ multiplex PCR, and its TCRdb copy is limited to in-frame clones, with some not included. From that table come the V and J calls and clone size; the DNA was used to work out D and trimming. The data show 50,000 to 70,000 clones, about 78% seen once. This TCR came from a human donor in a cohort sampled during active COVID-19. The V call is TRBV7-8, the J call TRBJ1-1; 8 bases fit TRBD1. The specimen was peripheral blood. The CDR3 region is CASSLDRQGYSEAFF. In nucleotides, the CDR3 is TGTGCCAGCAGCTTGGATCGACAGGGGTACTCTGAAGCTTTCTTT.